This TCR beta chain emerged from a study of shared clonotypes between healthy human individuals. Some clones are missing from TCRdb's copy, which holds only in-frame ones; the method was immunoSEQ multiplex PCR. The sample carries over 850,000 clones, around three quarters recorded once. CDR1 is SGHTA and CDR2 is FQGNSA in the germline V gene. Trimming left V 5 bases short and J 1 base short, with 11 bases between. The CDR3 is 14 amino acids. Sequencing was carried out using memory CD4+ T cells from PBMCs. Subset denoted: CD45RA-negative fraction. The chain combines TRBV7-2 with TRBJ2-5; D could derive from TRBD1 or TRBD2 (7 bases each). This receptor was obtained from a man aged 18-30 years in good health. Some clones in this sample may be carry-over from other donors' samples. CDR3 nucleotides: TGTGCCAGCAGCCAGGGGGGGTTCCAAGAGACCCAGTACTTC. It codes for CASSQGGFQETQYF.